These 15 T cell receptor beta chains share one sample of origin, sequenced in a study of blood T cell repertoires in COVID-19. TCRdb's table, derived via immunoSEQ multiplex PCR, lists solely in-frame clones and lacks some. The sample carries some 350,000 clones, roughly 90% recorded once. The sample consisted of peripheral blood. Every receptor here comes from a woman aged 25-40 years with COVID-19, enrolled during active disease.

The V and J genes are TRBV4-1 and TRBJ2-2; 7 nucleotides agree with TRBD2. Trimming at V came to 7 bases and at J to 1 base, leaving 6 bases not matched to a gene. Germline CDR1 reads MGHRA; CDR2 reads YSYEKL. The CDR3 has 15 amino acids. The CDR3 region has the DNA TGCGCCAGCAACCCGGGGACTAAGAACACCGGGGAGCTGTTTTTT. It codes for CASNPGTKNTGELFF.

V gene TRBV19 combines with J gene TRBJ1-5; 7 nucleotides align to TRBD1. V gave up 8 bases and J gave up 3 bases; unmatched junction bases: 7. Germline lookup yields CDR1 LNHDA and CDR2 SQIVND (reference sequence). This CDR3 region has 14 residues. The CDR3 reads CASQLQGTNQPQHF. The CDR3 bases are TGTGCCAGTCAGCTACAGGGGACCAATCAGCCCCAGCATTTT.

This chain connects TRBV28 to TRBJ2-7; D uncertain. There are 16 residues in the CDR3. Germline loops: CDR1 MDHEN, CDR2 SYDVKM. The V and J ends lost 4 bases and 0 bases respectively, with 16 bases between them. As DNA, the CDR3 is TGTGCCAGCAGTTCCCCGGGTTCAGCCCTCTCCTACGAGCAGTACTTC. It specifies CASSSPGSALSYEQYF.

This chain links TRBV6-5 with TRBJ2-5, with a weak D call TRBD1 (5 bases). The CDR3 length is 14 residues. Germline assignment: CDR1 MNHEY and CDR2 SVGAGI. V was trimmed by 4 bases and J by 0 bases, leaving 9 bases between them. In DNA form, the CDR3 reads TGTGCCAGCAGTTTAGGACACTACCAAGAGACCCAGTACTTC. Amino acid sequence: CASSLGHYQETQYF.

The J gene is TRBJ2-7, the V gene TRBV11-2; D gene uncertain. Trimming took 3 bases from V and 5 from J, leaving 17 bases between them. CDR1 is SGHAT and CDR2 is FQNNGV in the germline V gene. The CDR3 is 15 residues long. CDR3 DNA sequence: TGTGCCAGCAGCTTCCCCTTTGTATCCGACAACGAGCAGTACTTC. This gives the protein CASSFPFVSDNEQYF.

The chain links TRBV5-5 to TRBJ1-1, with D unresolved. Germline V lookup: CDR1 SGHKS, CDR2 YYEKEE (reference sequence). Trimming took 0 bases from V and 1 from J, leaving 4 bases between them. There are 13 residues in the CDR3. CDR3 sequence: CASSLAGNTEAFF. In DNA, the CDR3 is TGTGCCAGCAGCTTGGCAGGGAACACTGAAGCTTTCTTT.

The chain recombines TRBV10-2 with TRBJ1-6, with a possible D match to TRBD1 (5 bases). CDR1 and CDR2 from the germline V gene are WSHSY and SAAADI. The CDR3 extends over 14 amino acids. V was shortened by 3 bases and J by 6 bases, with 9 bases between the two germline ends. Here the CDR3 reads CASSEVGGNSPLHF. In DNA form, the CDR3 reads TGCGCCAGCAGTGAAGTGGGGGGTAATTCACCCCTCCACTTT.

The chain links TRBV12-5 to TRBJ2-3; D uncertain. V gave up 4 bases and J gave up 3 bases, with 8 bases separating them. Looked up from germline, CDR1 is LGHNT and CDR2 is FRNRAP. This CDR3 has 13 residues. This CDR3 reads CASGSPRTDTQYF. CDR3 bases: TGTGCTAGTGGTTCGCCACGGACAGATACGCAGTATTTT.

This clone has a handful of counts. The rearrangement uses TRBV4-1 and TRBJ2-7; TRBD1 is a possible D gene (6 bases). The CDR3 is 13 amino acids. Germline CDR1 and CDR2: MGHRA and YSYEKL. V gave up 3 bases and J gave up 2 bases, with 8 bases separating them. CDR3 sequence: CASSQGHTYEQYF. CDR3 nucleotide sequence: TGCGCCAGCAGCCAGGGACACACCTACGAGCAGTACTTC.

The chain employs TRBV7-2 and TRBJ2-3; D is unclear. Deletions cut 5 bases from V and 4 bases from J, with 13 bases between. The CDR3 runs 14 residues. Germline V gene lookup returns CDR1 SGHTA and CDR2 FQGNSA. The CDR3: CASSARRLADTQYF. The CDR3 nucleotides are TGTGCCAGCAGCGCCCGCCGATTAGCAGATACGCAGTATTTT.

This clone was detected only once. The chain joins TRBV5-6 to TRBJ1-1; the D gene is possibly TRBD1 (5 bases). Germline CDR1 is SGHDT and CDR2 is YYEEEE. The CDR3 spans 14 residues. The V and J ends lost 5 bases and 6 bases respectively, with 17 bases between them. The CDR3 spells CASSFGTGGAEAFF. The CDR3 bases are TGTGCCAGCAGTTTTGGGACGGGCGGGGCTGAAGCTTTCTTT.

The rearrangement links TRBV7-9 to TRBJ1-2, with D possibly being TRBD1 (6 bases). This CDR3 is 14 amino acids long. CDR1 is SEHNR and CDR2 is FQNEAQ in the germline V gene (reference sequence). The V end was cut by 1 base, the J end by 8 bases, with 14 bases between. CDR3 bases: TGTGCCAGCAGCTTAGGGGGGCGGACGGGCGGCTACACCTTC. Translated, it gives CASSLGGRTGGYTF.

This clone was seen just once. The chain employs TRBV6-4 and TRBJ1-6; 8 bases map to TRBD1. The CDR3 has 15 residues. Germline CDR1 is MRHNA and CDR2 is SNTAGT. Germline trimming cut 2 bases from V and 9 bases from J; bases unmatched to any gene: 6. CDR3 protein: CASSDEAGGTSPLHF. As DNA, the CDR3 is TGTGCCAGCAGTGACGAGGCAGGGGGCACTTCACCCCTCCACTTT.

The V call is TRBV9, the J call TRBJ2-7; D may be TRBD2 (6 bases). From germline, CDR1 is SGDLS and CDR2 YYNGEE. The CDR3 sequence is 13 residues long. The V end lost 0 bases, the J end lost 6 bases, and 10 bases lay between the germline ends. This chain's CDR3 is CASSVDRGGEQYV. The CDR3 DNA follows: TGTGCCAGCAGCGTAGATAGGGGAGGCGAGCAGTACGTC.

The rearrangement joins TRBV5-1 to TRBJ2-3; unclear D gene. Trimming took off 1 base at V and 2 bases at J, with 8 bases between the two ends. Germline values: CDR1 SGHRS, CDR2 YFSETQ. The CDR3 length is 14 residues. For the CDR3, the DNA is TGCGCCAGCAGCTTGACAAGATTCACAGATACGCAGTATTTT. It encodes CASSLTRFTDTQYF. The whole variable domain, remainder taken from reference TRBV5-1 and TRBJ2-3, is KAGVTQTPRYLIKTRGQQVTLSCSPISGHRSVSWYQQTPGQGLQFLFEYFSETQRNKGNFPGRFSGRQFSNSRSEMNVSTLELGDSALYLCASSLTRFTDTQYFGPGTRLTVL.